Sequencing of this TCR beta chain was carried out in a study of blood T cell repertoires in COVID-19. The study recruited people aged roughly 18 to 89 years across about two dozen US areas. The CDR3 spans 16 residues. Looked up from germline, CDR1 is SGHAT and CDR2 is FQNNGV. V dropped 4 bases and J dropped 5 bases, with 20 bases sitting between them. Original methodology: Reference gene primers were amplified, and this amplification served to estimate nucleated cell counts. Assay: immunoSEQ multiplex PCR; the TCRdb copy retains only in-frame clones and omits some. Clone size and V and J calls were adopted from that table, with D and trimming inferred from the DNA. This table holds 470,000 or so clones, 87% found once.

Specimen: PBMCs or T cells enriched from blood (not recorded which). The chain carries TRBV11-2 and TRBJ1-1, with D perhaps matching TRBD1 (6 bases). This TCR was sampled from a woman between 18 and 29 years old with acute COVID-19. The CDR3 loop is CASSSDVGQGKTEAFF. The CDR3 nucleotides read TGTGCCAGCAGCTCCGATGTCGGGCAGGGGAAAACTGAAGCTTTCTTT.